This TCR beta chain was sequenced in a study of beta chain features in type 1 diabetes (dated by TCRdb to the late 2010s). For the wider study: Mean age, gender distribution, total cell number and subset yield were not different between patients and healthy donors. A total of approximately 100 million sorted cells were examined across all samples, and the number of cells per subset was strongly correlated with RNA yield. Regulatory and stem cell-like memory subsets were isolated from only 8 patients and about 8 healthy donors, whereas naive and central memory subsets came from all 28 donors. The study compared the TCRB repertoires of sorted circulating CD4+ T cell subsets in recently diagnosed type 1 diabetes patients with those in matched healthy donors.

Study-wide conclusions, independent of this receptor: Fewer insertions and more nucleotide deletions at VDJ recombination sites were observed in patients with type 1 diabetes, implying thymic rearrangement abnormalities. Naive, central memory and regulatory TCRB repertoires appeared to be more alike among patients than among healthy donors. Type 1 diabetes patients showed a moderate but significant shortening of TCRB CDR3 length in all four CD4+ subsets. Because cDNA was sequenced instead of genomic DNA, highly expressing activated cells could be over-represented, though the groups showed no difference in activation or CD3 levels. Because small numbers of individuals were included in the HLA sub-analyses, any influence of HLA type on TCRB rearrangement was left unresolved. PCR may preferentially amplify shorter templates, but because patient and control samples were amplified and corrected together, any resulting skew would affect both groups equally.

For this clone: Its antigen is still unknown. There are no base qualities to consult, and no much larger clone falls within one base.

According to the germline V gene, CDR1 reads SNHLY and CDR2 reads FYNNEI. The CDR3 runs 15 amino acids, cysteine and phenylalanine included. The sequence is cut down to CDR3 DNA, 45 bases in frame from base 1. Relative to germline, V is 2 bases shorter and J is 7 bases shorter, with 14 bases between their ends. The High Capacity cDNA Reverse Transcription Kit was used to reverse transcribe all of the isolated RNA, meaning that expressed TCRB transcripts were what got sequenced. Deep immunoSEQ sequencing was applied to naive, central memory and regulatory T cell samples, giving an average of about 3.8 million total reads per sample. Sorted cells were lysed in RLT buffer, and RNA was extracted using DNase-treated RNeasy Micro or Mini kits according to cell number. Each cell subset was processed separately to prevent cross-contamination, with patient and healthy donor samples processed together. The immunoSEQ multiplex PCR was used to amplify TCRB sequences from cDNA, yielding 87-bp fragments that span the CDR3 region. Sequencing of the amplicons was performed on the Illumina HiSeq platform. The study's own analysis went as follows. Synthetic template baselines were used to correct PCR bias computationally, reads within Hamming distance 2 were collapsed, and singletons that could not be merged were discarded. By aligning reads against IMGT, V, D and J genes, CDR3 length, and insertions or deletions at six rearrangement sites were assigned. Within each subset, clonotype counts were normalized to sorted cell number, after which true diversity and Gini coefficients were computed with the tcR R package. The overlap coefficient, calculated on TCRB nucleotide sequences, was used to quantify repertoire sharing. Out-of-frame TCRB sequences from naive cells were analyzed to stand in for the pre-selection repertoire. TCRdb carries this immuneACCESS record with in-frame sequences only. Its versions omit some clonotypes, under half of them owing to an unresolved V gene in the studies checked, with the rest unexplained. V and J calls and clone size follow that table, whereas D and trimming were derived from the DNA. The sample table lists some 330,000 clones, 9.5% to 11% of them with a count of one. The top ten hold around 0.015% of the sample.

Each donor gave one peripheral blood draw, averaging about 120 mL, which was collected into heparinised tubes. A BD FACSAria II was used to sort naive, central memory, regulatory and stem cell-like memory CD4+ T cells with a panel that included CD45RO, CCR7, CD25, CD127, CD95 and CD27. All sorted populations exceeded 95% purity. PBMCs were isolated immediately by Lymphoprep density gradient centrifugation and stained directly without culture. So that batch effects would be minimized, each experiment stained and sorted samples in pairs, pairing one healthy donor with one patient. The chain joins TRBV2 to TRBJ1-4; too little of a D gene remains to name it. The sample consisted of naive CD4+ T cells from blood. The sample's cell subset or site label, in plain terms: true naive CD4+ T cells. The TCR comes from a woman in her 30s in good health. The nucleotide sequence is TGTGCCAGCAGTGAATATCTCGACGGCGGTGAAAAACTGTTTTTT. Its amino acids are CASSEYLDGGEKLFF.